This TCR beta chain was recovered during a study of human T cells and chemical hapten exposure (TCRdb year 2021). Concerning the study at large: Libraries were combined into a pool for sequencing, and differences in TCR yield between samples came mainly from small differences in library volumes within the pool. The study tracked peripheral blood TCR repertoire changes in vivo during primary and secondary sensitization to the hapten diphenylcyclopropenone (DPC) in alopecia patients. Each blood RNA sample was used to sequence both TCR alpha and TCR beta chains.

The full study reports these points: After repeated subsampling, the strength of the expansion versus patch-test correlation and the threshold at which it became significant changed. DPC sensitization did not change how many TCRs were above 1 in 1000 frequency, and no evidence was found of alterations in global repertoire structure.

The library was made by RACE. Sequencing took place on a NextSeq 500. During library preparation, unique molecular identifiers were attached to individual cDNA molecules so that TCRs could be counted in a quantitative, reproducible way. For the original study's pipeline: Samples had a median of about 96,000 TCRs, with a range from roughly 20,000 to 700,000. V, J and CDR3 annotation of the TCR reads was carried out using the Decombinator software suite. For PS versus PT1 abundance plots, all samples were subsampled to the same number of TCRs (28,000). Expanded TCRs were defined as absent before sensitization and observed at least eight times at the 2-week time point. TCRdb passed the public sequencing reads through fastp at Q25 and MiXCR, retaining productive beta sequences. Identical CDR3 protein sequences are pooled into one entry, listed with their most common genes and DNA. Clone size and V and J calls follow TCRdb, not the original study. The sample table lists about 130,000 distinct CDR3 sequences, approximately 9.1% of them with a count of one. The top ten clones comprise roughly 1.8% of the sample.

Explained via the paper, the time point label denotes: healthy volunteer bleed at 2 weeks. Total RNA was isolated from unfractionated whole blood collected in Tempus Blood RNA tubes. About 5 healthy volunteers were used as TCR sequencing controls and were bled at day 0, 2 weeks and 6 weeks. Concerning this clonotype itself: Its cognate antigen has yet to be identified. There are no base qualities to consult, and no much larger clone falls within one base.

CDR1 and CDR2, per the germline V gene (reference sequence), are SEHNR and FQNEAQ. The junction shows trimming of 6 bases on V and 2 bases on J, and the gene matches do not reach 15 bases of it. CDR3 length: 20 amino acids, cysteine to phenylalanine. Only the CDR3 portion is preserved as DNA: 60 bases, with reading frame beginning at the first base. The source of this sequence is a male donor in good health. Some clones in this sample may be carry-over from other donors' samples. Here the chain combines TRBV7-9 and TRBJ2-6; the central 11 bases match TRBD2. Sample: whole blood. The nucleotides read TGTGCCAGCAGTTCTCCGGGACTAGCGGAGACGTTCCCTGGGGCCAACGTCCTGACTTTC. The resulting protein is CASSSPGLAETFPGANVLTF.